The 19 T cell receptor beta chains given below trace back to one sample, sequenced in a study of beta chain features in type 1 diabetes. These receptors have no identified antigens. Of the isolated RNA, all was reverse transcribed, and so the sequenced material was expressed TCRB transcripts. TCRdb keeps only in-frame clones here, not all; method: immunoSEQ multiplex PCR. The table records about 700,000 clones, about an eighth of them present only once. Study observations and caveats: For Type 1 diabetes patients, all four CD4+ subsets carried TCRB CDR3s that were moderately but significantly shorter.

The sequencing input was naive CD4+ T cells from blood. The origin of the receptors is a man aged 18 to 29 with type 1 diabetes.

This clone appeared a few times. The chain links TRBV14 to TRBJ1-2; a weak D match, TRBD1 (5 bases). The V gene lost 1 base and the J gene lost 8 bases, with 8 bases spanning the gap. This CDR3 region has 12 residues. Germline CDR1 is SGHDN and CDR2 is FVKESK. CDR3 bases: TGTGCCAGCAGCCAAGGCGGGGACGGCTACACCTTC. Translating it yields CASSQGGDGYTF. The full variable domain, with the rest looked up from reference TRBV14 and TRBJ1-2, is EAGVTQFPSHSVIEKGQTVTLRCDPISGHDNLYWYRRVMGKEIKFLLHFVKESKQDESGMPNNRFLAERTGGTYSTLKVQPAELEDSGVYFCASSQGGDGYTFGSGTRLTVV.

The sample holds a few counts of this clone. V gene TRBV10-3 combines with J gene TRBJ2-7; TRBD1 matches at 10 bases. The CDR3 consists of 13 residues. Germline V gives CDR1 ENHRY, CDR2 SYGVKD. With 10 bases clipped from V and 7 bases from J, the junction kept 10 bases outside the gene matches. The CDR3 DNA follows: TGTGCCACCTTAGGGACAGGGGTGGAGGAGCAGTACTTC. Translation gives CATLGTGVEEQYF.

In its sample, this clone was seen a few times. The chain's CDR3 is CASSDYGLILKTQYF. The DNA for the CDR3 is TGTGCCAGCAGTGATTACGGGCTCATCTTGAAGACCCAGTACTTC. The chain combines TRBV2 with TRBJ2-5; D not certain. CDR3 length equals 15 residues. V lost 3 bases and J 6 bases, leaving 17 bases between the germline ends. CDR1 and CDR2 from the germline V gene are SNHLY and FYNNEI.

The V and J genes are TRBV6-6 and TRBJ1-1; 8 bases are a match to TRBD1. The V gene's germline CDR1 is MNHNY and CDR2 SVGAGI (reference sequence). The V segment lost 7 bases and the J segment 2 bases; nucleotides outside the gene matches: 9. This CDR3 region has 15 residues. The CDR3 DNA reads as TGTGCCAGCAAAATGGGACAGGTAGCTAACACTGAAGCTTTCTTT. It yields the protein CASKMGQVANTEAFF.

V gene TRBV2 combines with J gene TRBJ2-3, with D possibly matching TRBD1 (6 bases). Trimming removed 6 bases from V and 2 bases from J, with 18 bases in between. The CDR3 length is 16 residues. Germline assignment: CDR1 SNHLY and CDR2 FYNNEI. CDR3 in amino acids: CASSENGGGNTDTQYF. CDR3 nucleotide sequence: TGTGCCAGCAGCGAGAATGGGGGCGGCAACACAGATACGCAGTATTTT.

The rearrangement joins TRBV6-5 to TRBJ1-6; the match to TRBD1 covers 8 bases. V trimming: 0 bases; J trimming: 8 bases; junction bases outside the gene matches: 6. Germline CDR1 reads MNHEY; CDR2 reads SVGAGI. The length of the CDR3 is 16 residues. The DNA of the CDR3 is TGTGCCAGCAGTTACTCCCGGACAGGGTTCGATTCACCCCTCCACTTT. It is translated as CASSYSRTGFDSPLHF.

This clone was observed a few times. The chain uses TRBV5-1 and TRBJ1-5, with D unclear. Germline CDR1 SGHRS, CDR2 YFSETQ. The CDR3 contains 13 residues. Trimming removed 4 bases at V and 3 bases at J, with 8 bases between. In DNA, the CDR3 is TGCGCCAGCAGCCAGGACTACAATCAGCCCCAGCATTTT. Amino acids: CASSQDYNQPQHF.

The V call is TRBV7-2, the J call TRBJ2-6, with D unclear. The CDR3 has 16 residues. V was pared by 1 base and J by 2 bases, with 9 bases between. Germline V gene sequence: CDR1 SGHTA, CDR2 FQGNSA. CDR3 loop: CASSLELGAGANVLTF. In DNA, the CDR3 is TGTGCCAGCAGCTTAGAGTTAGGTGCTGGGGCCAACGTCCTGACTTTC.

This clone was counted once. This chain connects TRBV7-8 to TRBJ1-6, with 9 bases aligning to TRBD1. This CDR3 is 17 amino acids long. V lost 0 bases, J lost 9 bases, and 9 bases stayed unmatched. CDR1 is SGHVS and CDR2 is FQNEAQ in the germline V gene. The DNA of the CDR3 is TGTGCCAGCAGCTTAGCGATTACAGGGGGCGCGGGTTCACCCCTCCACTTT. As protein: CASSLAITGGAGSPLHF.

This sequence joins TRBV6-6 and TRBJ2-2; unclear D gene. The V gene lost 6 bases and the J gene lost 1 base, with 9 bases spanning the gap. CDR3 length equals 14 residues. Per germline, CDR1 MNHNY and CDR2 SVGAGI (reference sequence). Here the CDR3 reads CASSRNGNTGELFF. In DNA form, the CDR3 reads TGTGCCAGCAGCCGAAACGGGAACACCGGGGAGCTGTTTTTT.

This clone was detected only a few times. The V and J genes are TRBV2 and TRBJ1-5; D ambiguous. From germline, CDR1 is SNHLY and CDR2 FYNNEI. CDR3 length: 14 amino acids. With 2 bases removed from V and 2 bases from J, the gap between germline ends came to 7 bases. CDR3 coding DNA: TGTGCCAGCAGTGAACAGCAGGGCAATCAGCCCCAGCATTTT. Translating it yields CASSEQQGNQPQHF.

V gene TRBV2 combines with J gene TRBJ2-3, with D perhaps matching TRBD1 (6 bases). Germline V gene data show CDR1 as SNHLY and CDR2 as FYNNEI. V lost 6 bases, J lost 6 bases, and 19 bases lay in between. CDR3 size: 15 residues. The CDR3 DNA is TGTGCCAGCAGACGCGGACAGTTGGAAGGGGATACGCAGTATTTT. Translating gives CASRRGQLEGDTQYF. Supplemented by reference TRBV2 and TRBJ2-3, the full variable domain reads EPEVTQTPSHQVTQMGQEVILRCVPISNHLYFYWYRQILGQKVEFLVSFYNNEISEKSEIFDDQFSVERPDGSNFTLKIRSTKLEDSAMYFCASRRGQLEGDTQYFGPGTRLTVL.

This clone was observed a handful of times. This chain joins TRBV7-2 and TRBJ2-7; D is unresolved. Per germline, CDR1 SGHTA and CDR2 FQGNSA. Trimming removed 5 bases at V and 1 base at J, with 12 bases between. The CDR3 contains 14 residues. The CDR3 reads CASSPQSQSYEQYF. CDR3 DNA: TGTGCCAGCAGCCCGCAGTCACAATCCTACGAGCAGTACTTC.

This clone was counted a few times. The chain combines TRBV6-1 with TRBJ2-5; maybe TRBD1 (7 bases). The V gene lost 8 bases and the J gene lost 6 bases, with 19 bases spanning the gap. CDR3 length: 14 amino acids. Germline assignment: CDR1 MNHNS and CDR2 SASEGT. The CDR3 sequence: CASGGRQGEQTQYF. The CDR3 nucleotides read TGTGCCAGCGGAGGGAGACAGGGTGAGCAGACCCAGTACTTC.

V is TRBV9 and J is TRBJ2-3, with 8 positions matching TRBD2. This CDR3 region has 15 residues. The junction had 5 bases not matched to a gene; V was cut back by 3 bases and J by 2 bases. Germline CDR1 and CDR2: SGDLS and YYNGEE. The DNA of the CDR3 is TGTGCCAGCAGCGGTTGGCGGGGGGTCACAGATACGCAGTATTTT. Translated: CASSGWRGVTDTQYF. The full variable domain, its missing parts supplied by reference TRBV9 and TRBJ2-3, is DSGVTQTPKHLITATGQRVTLRCSPRSGDLSVYWYQQSLDQGLQFLIQYYNGEERAKGNILERFSAQQFPDLHSELNLSSLELGDSALYFCASSGWRGVTDTQYFGPGTRLTVL.

V and J are TRBV4-1 and TRBJ1-1; the D gene is possibly TRBD1 (5 bases). Deletions cut 3 bases from V and 1 base from J, with 12 bases between. The CDR3 covers 15 residues. Germline assignment: CDR1 MGHRA and CDR2 YSYEKL. CDR3 sequence reads: CASSHRRTPNTEAFF. CDR3 nucleotides: TGCGCCAGCAGCCACAGGCGGACACCGAACACTGAAGCTTTCTTT.

The chain is built from TRBV2 and TRBJ1-3; no clear D gene. Germline values: CDR1 SNHLY, CDR2 FYNNEI. The CDR3 is 15 amino acids. V lost 3 bases and J lost 3, with 12 bases in between. DNA of the CDR3: TGTGCCAGCAGTGATTGGGCAGCCCTTGGAAACACCATATATTTT. Translation: CASSDWAALGNTIYF.

The rearrangement joins TRBV18 to TRBJ2-4; the D is unclear. CDR3 length equals 13 residues. The germline V gene has CDR1 KGHSH and CDR2 LQKENI. Trimming removed 2 bases from V and 10 bases from J, with 12 bases in between. The CDR3 nucleotides are TGTGCCAGCTCACCAGCCGGGTCCCTTATTCAGTACTTC. Its protein is CASSPAGSLIQYF.

This clone was observed a few times. The chain combines TRBV4-2 with TRBJ1-2, with D perhaps matching TRBD1 (5 bases). Trimming removed 5 bases at V and 5 bases at J, with 9 bases between. Per germline, CDR1 LGHNA and CDR2 YNFKEQ. The CDR3 has 12 amino acids. CDR3 nucleotides: TGTGCCAGCAGCTCTCAGGGTTATGGCTACACCTTC. This sequence encodes CASSSQGYGYTF.